This is a list of T cell receptor beta chains from one sample in a study of blood T cell repertoires in COVID-19. Data came from immunoSEQ multiplex PCR; TCRdb stores just in-frame clones and leaves some out. The table shows 150,000 to 200,000 clones, with around nine tenths occurring only once. The sample taken for sequencing was peripheral blood. The receptor set was obtained from a man between 65 and 85 years old with acute or convalescent COVID-19. Both conserved end residues are part of each CDR3. Fields, in order: J gene, V gene, clone size, D gene, CDR3 DNA, CDR3 protein. D genes are given only for firm matches. Only part of the rows carry a size: once, few, many, or a class if the clone is expanded.

J gene: TRBJ2-1; V gene: TRBV4-1; clone size: -; D gene: TRBD2; CDR3 DNA: TGCGCCAGCAGCCAAGAAGGGGAGGGAAGCGGGGCCCCGTTCTTC; CDR3 protein: CASSQEGEGSGAPFF
J gene: TRBJ2-1; V gene: TRBV5-5; clone size: -; D gene: -; CDR3 DNA: TGTGCCAGCGGGGGGACTCATTACAATGAGCAGTTCTTC; CDR3 protein: CASGGTHYNEQFF
J gene: TRBJ2-5; V gene: TRBV28; clone size: once; D gene: -; CDR3 DNA: TGTGCCAGCAGTTTATATATACAAGATCGAGAGACCCAGTACTTC; CDR3 protein: CASSLYIQDRETQYF
J gene: TRBJ2-3; V gene: TRBV27; clone size: -; D gene: -; CDR3 DNA: TGTGCCAGCAGTTTAAAGGCCGGGAACCCCACAGATACGCAGTATTTT; CDR3 protein: CASSLKAGNPTDTQYF
J gene: TRBJ2-5; V gene: TRBV7-3; clone size: -; D gene: -; CDR3 DNA: TGTGCCAGCAGCCCGCCCCGCAGGCCCGAGGGGACCCAGTACTTC; CDR3 protein: CASSPPRRPEGTQYF
J gene: TRBJ2-1; V gene: TRBV4-3; clone size: once; D gene: TRBD2; CDR3 DNA: TGCGCCAGCAGCCAGCTAGCGGGGAATTACAATGAGCAGTTCTTC; CDR3 protein: CASSQLAGNYNEQFF
J gene: TRBJ2-1; V gene: TRBV19; clone size: -; D gene: TRBD1; CDR3 DNA: TGTGCCAGTAGTATTAAGAGGCAGGGGGTTGGTGAGCAGTTCTTC; CDR3 protein: CASSIKRQGVGEQFF
J gene: TRBJ2-7; V gene: TRBV9; clone size: -; D gene: TRBD2; CDR3 DNA: TGTGCCAGCAGCGCTCGCGGGGGGGCCACCTACGAGCAGTACTTC; CDR3 protein: CASSARGGATYEQYF
J gene: TRBJ1-4; V gene: TRBV7-2; clone size: -; D gene: TRBD1; CDR3 DNA: TGTGCCAGCAGCTCCCGGGACAGGGGGCCTGAAAAACTGTTTTTT; CDR3 protein: CASSSRDRGPEKLFF
J gene: TRBJ2-7; V gene: TRBV7-2; clone size: once; D gene: -; CDR3 DNA: TGTGCCAGCAGCGTAGGGGCGTCCTACGAGCAGTACTTC; CDR3 protein: CASSVGASYEQYF
J gene: TRBJ1-6; V gene: TRBV1; clone size: few; D gene: -; CDR3 DNA: TGCACCAGCAGCCAAGACCGCTTAGGAGGGAATTCACCCCTCCACTTT; CDR3 protein: CTSSQDRLGGNSPLHF
J gene: TRBJ2-1; V gene: TRBV3-1/TRBV3-2; clone size: -; D gene: TRBD2; CDR3 DNA: TGTGCCAGCAGCCAAGTGCTGACTAGCGGGAGGCGAAAGAATGAGCAGTTCTTC; CDR3 protein: CASSQVLTSGRRKNEQFF
J gene: TRBJ2-3; V gene: TRBV7-2; clone size: few; D gene: TRBD2; CDR3 DNA: TGTGCCAGCAGCTTATGGGCGACTAGCGGGGGGAGGTCAGATACGCAGTATTTT; CDR3 protein: CASSLWATSGGRSDTQYF
J gene: TRBJ1-2; V gene: TRBV7-2; clone size: -; D gene: TRBD1; CDR3 DNA: TGTGCCAGCAGCTTGGACAGGACATACGGAGGCTACACCTTC; CDR3 protein: CASSLDRTYGGYTF
J gene: TRBJ1-2; V gene: TRBV18; clone size: -; D gene: -; CDR3 DNA: TGTGCCAGCTCATCTTTTCAGGGACTTAACTATGGCTACACCTTC; CDR3 protein: CASSSFQGLNYGYTF
J gene: TRBJ2-7; V gene: TRBV5-1; clone size: -; D gene: -; CDR3 DNA: TGCGCCAGCAGCTTGGGGGGGCCTCCCTACGAGCAGTACTTC; CDR3 protein: CASSLGGPPYEQYF
J gene: TRBJ2-2; V gene: TRBV2; clone size: -; D gene: -; CDR3 DNA: TGTGCCAGCAGCCGAGAACAGAAGGCCGGGGAGCTGTTTTTT; CDR3 protein: CASSREQKAGELFF
J gene: TRBJ1-1; V gene: TRBV6-5; clone size: -; D gene: -; CDR3 DNA: TGTGCCAGCACTCCAGGGACTGCGTACACTGAAGCTTTCTTT; CDR3 protein: CASTPGTAYTEAFF
J gene: TRBJ1-2; V gene: TRBV12-3/TRBV12-4; clone size: few; D gene: -; CDR3 DNA: TGTGCCAGCAGTTTTTCGGACTATGGCTACACCTTC; CDR3 protein: CASSFSDYGYTF
J gene: TRBJ1-6; V gene: TRBV9; clone size: -; D gene: TRBD1; CDR3 DNA: TGTGCCAGCAGCGCCCAAGCGGGACAGGTCATCTCACCCCTCCACTTT; CDR3 protein: CASSAQAGQVISPLHF
J gene: TRBJ2-2; V gene: TRBV11-2; clone size: -; D gene: -; CDR3 DNA: TGTGCCAGCAGCCCTTCCCTAGGGGGAATCACCGGGGAGCTGTTTTTT; CDR3 protein: CASSPSLGGITGELFF
J gene: TRBJ2-7; V gene: TRBV2; clone size: once; D gene: TRBD1; CDR3 DNA: TGTGCCAGCAGTGGATGGGACAGGGAAGCCTACGAGCAGTACTTC; CDR3 protein: CASSGWDREAYEQYF
J gene: TRBJ1-2; V gene: TRBV7-2; clone size: -; D gene: -; CDR3 DNA: TGTGCCAGCAGCCTTTTCCCTAACTATGGCTACACCTTC; CDR3 protein: CASSLFPNYGYTF
J gene: TRBJ2-1; V gene: TRBV10-3; clone size: -; D gene: TRBD2; CDR3 DNA: TGTGCCATCAACGGCGGGAGATACAATGAGCAGTTCTTC; CDR3 protein: CAINGGRYNEQFF
J gene: TRBJ1-3; V gene: TRBV2; clone size: -; D gene: -; CDR3 DNA: TGTGCCAGCAGTGGCCAGGGAACTGGGGGAAACACCATATATTTT; CDR3 protein: CASSGQGTGGNTIYF
J gene: TRBJ2-7; V gene: TRBV5-4; clone size: -; D gene: -; CDR3 DNA: TGTGCCAGCAGCCAAACGGACAGAGATTACGAGCAGTACTTC; CDR3 protein: CASSQTDRDYEQYF
J gene: TRBJ1-4; V gene: TRBV5-5; clone size: -; D gene: -; CDR3 DNA: TGTGCCAGCAGCCCTATAATGAGACTCGAACTGTTTTTT; CDR3 protein: CASSPIMRLELFF
J gene: TRBJ2-5; V gene: TRBV7-2; clone size: -; D gene: -; CDR3 DNA: TGTGCCAGCAGCCCTGGGGCATGGGAGACCCAGTACTTC; CDR3 protein: CASSPGAWETQYF
J gene: TRBJ1-1; V gene: TRBV5-1; clone size: -; D gene: TRBD1; CDR3 DNA: TGCGCCAGCAGCACACAGGGGGCAAGCACTGAAGCTTTCTTT; CDR3 protein: CASSTQGASTEAFF
J gene: TRBJ2-3; V gene: TRBV5-1; clone size: -; D gene: TRBD2; CDR3 DNA: TGCGCCAGCAGCGGGGGACTAGCGTTAGATACGCAGTATTTT; CDR3 protein: CASSGGLALDTQYF